The next 32 T cell receptor beta chains were all read from a single sample in a study of T cell responses to AZD1222 COVID-19 vaccine. Assay: immunoSEQ multiplex PCR; the TCRdb copy retains only in-frame clones and omits some. This sample has 90,000 to 120,000 clones, with around nine tenths found just once. Sequenced material: peripheral blood, taken on day 0 of MenACWY control vaccination. These receptor sequences come from an adult in good health.

The CDR3 DNA reads TGTGCCAGCAGTTCGAGGGCCGGCACTGAAGCTTTCTTT. Amino acids: CASSSRAGTEAFF. The rearrangement links TRBV6-5 to TRBJ1-1; D is unclear. V lost 4 bases and J 4 bases, leaving 10 bases between the germline ends. Germline CDR1 is MNHEY and CDR2 is SVGAGI. The CDR3 covers 13 residues.

The chain links TRBV11-1 to TRBJ2-7; D remains ambiguous. V lost 3 bases and J 7 bases, leaving 13 bases between the germline ends. Germline V gene sequence: CDR1 SGHAT, CDR2 FQDESV (reference sequence). This CDR3 is 13 amino acids long. The CDR3 coding sequence is TGTGCCAGCAGCTTTAAAGGTTCGGGTGAGCAGTACTTC. Translating gives CASSFKGSGEQYF.

The chain recombines TRBV6-5 with TRBJ1-2, with 8 bases aligning to TRBD1. The germline V gene has CDR1 MNHEY and CDR2 SVGAGI. CDR3 length equals 12 residues. V shed 6 bases, J shed 9 bases, and the junction held 6 bases outside the gene matches. This CDR3 is CASSTGGVRYTF. As DNA, the CDR3 is TGTGCCAGCAGCACAGGGGGAGTCCGCTACACCTTC.

The chain employs TRBV5-1 and TRBJ2-1, with D perhaps TRBD1 (6 bases). The V end lost 4 bases, the J end lost 0 bases, and 11 bases lay between the germline ends. The CDR3 is 15 amino acids. Per the germline V gene, CDR1 is SGHRS and CDR2 is YFSETQ. CDR3 sequence (DNA): TGCGCCAGCAGCATGGACAGTCCCTCCTACAATGAGCAGTTCTTC. It specifies CASSMDSPSYNEQFF. Complete variable domain (other parts from reference TRBV5-1 and TRBJ2-1): KAGVTQTPRYLIKTRGQQVTLSCSPISGHRSVSWYQQTPGQGLQFLFEYFSETQRNKGNFPGRFSGRQFSNSRSEMNVSTLELGDSALYLCASSMDSPSYNEQFFGPGTRLTVL.

This chain connects TRBV15 to TRBJ1-5; D remains unclear. This CDR3 comprises 15 residues. Per the germline V gene, CDR1 is LNHNV and CDR2 is YYDKDF (reference sequence). Trimming pared 0 bases from V and 1 base from J, leaving 7 bases between. In nucleotides, the CDR3 is TGTGCCACCAGCAGAGATTCCGGGAGCAATCAGCCCCAGCATTTT. Amino acid sequence: CATSRDSGSNQPQHF.

V is TRBV11-2 and J is TRBJ2-7, with TRBD2 identical over 8 bases. CDR3 length: 15 amino acids. CDR1 is SGHAT, CDR2 FQNNGV, per germline. V lost 0 bases and J lost 3; bases outside the gene matches: 4. The CDR3 spells CASSLELAASYEQYF. The DNA for the CDR3 is TGTGCCAGCAGCTTAGAACTAGCGGCGAGCTACGAGCAGTACTTC.

This chain connects TRBV19 to TRBJ1-4; possible D gene TRBD1, 5 bases. Trimming stripped 6 bases from V and 5 bases from J, with 13 bases between. The V gene's germline CDR1 is LNHDA and CDR2 SQIVND (reference sequence). The CDR3 covers 14 residues. CDR3 residues: CASSPGRENEKLFF. The DNA of the CDR3 is TGTGCCAGTAGCCCGGGACGAGAGAATGAAAAACTGTTTTTT.

Regarding this clone: Sequence at one end of the junction differs from germline and may be a read error. This chain connects TRBV6-5 to TRBJ1-4; D call uncertain. Germline CDR1 MNHEY, CDR2 SVGAGI. The CDR3 totals 16 residues. The DNA for the CDR3 is TGTGCCAGCAGTCACTCCCCGACCCCAACTAATGAAAAACTGTTTTTT. Protein: CASSHSPTPTNEKLFF.

This clone was picked up one time. This chain connects TRBV24-1 to TRBJ2-5, with 7 bases aligning to TRBD1. The germline V gene encodes CDR1 KGHDR and CDR2 SFDVKD. The CDR3 has 16 amino acids. The junction had 10 bases not matched to a gene; V was cut back by 3 bases and J by 4 bases. The CDR3 reads CATSDTRQGERETQYF. The CDR3 DNA reads as TGTGCCACCAGTGATACCCGACAGGGAGAGAGAGAGACCCAGTACTTC.

V is TRBV25-1 and J is TRBJ1-3; D not resolved. This CDR3 has 11 amino acids. The germline V gene has CDR1 MGHDK and CDR2 SYGVNS. The V gene lost 3 bases and the J gene lost 7 bases, with 4 bases spanning the gap. DNA of the CDR3: TGTGCCAGCAGTGAGGGGAACACCATATATTTT. This encodes CASSEGNTIYF.

The rearrangement uses TRBV6-5 and TRBJ1-1, with D perhaps matching TRBD1 (5 bases). The length of the CDR3 is 14 residues. Trimming removed 5 bases from V and 7 bases from J, with 17 bases in between. Per germline, CDR1 MNHEY and CDR2 SVGAGI. This chain's CDR3 is CASSIAGGGYEAFF. CDR3 coding DNA: TGTGCCAGCAGTATCGCCGGGGGGGGGTATGAAGCTTTCTTT.

For this clone: Its ends do not fully match the called genes, so a read error is possible. Within the sample, other DNA sequences also encode this same CDR3. The chain has TRBV7-3 and TRBJ1-1; possible D gene TRBD1, 5 bases. CDR1 and CDR2 from the germline V gene are SGHTA and FQGTGA. The CDR3 spans 15 residues. The CDR3 DNA reads TGTGCCAGCAGCTTGTTTCGGGGGTCGGACACTGAAGCTTTTTTT. Amino acids: CASSLFRGSDTEAFF.

The V gene is TRBV28, the J gene TRBJ1-5; D may be TRBD1 (5 bases). The CDR3 length is 12 residues. In germline, CDR1 is MDHEN, CDR2 SYDVKM. V lost 6 bases to trimming and J lost 7 bases, with 10 bases between them. The CDR3 spells CASRTQGQPQHF. The CDR3, as DNA: TGTGCCAGCAGAACCCAGGGCCAGCCCCAGCATTTT.

The V call is TRBV11-2, the J call TRBJ2-3; no clear D. This CDR3 has 13 residues. The V gene lost 2 bases and the J gene lost 8 bases, with 11 bases spanning the gap. Looked up from germline, CDR1 is SGHAT and CDR2 is FQNNGV. CDR3 sequence: CASSLQASATQYF. As DNA, the CDR3 is TGTGCCAGCAGCTTACAGGCTTCTGCTACGCAGTATTTT.

The chain carries TRBV6-5 and TRBJ2-7; 7 bases are shared with TRBD2. This CDR3 is built from 13 residues. Germline V gene data show CDR1 as MNHEY and CDR2 as SVGAGI. Unmatched junction bases numbered 3, after V lost 5 bases and J lost 2 bases. The CDR3 DNA follows: TGTGCCAGCAGTCGCGGACTAGCCTACGAGCAGTACTTC. The encoded protein is CASSRGLAYEQYF.

The chain carries TRBV5-5 and TRBJ1-5; possible D gene TRBD1, 5 bases. The CDR3 has 15 amino acids. Between the trimmed V and J ends, which lost 2 bases and 5 bases, there was a span of 14 bases. In germline, CDR1 is SGHKS, CDR2 YYEKEE (reference sequence). CDR3 nucleotide sequence: TGTGCCAGCAGCTTTGGGGACTTAATTGATCAGCCCCAGCATTTT. Translated: CASSFGDLIDQPQHF.

This chain links TRBV9 with TRBJ2-7; the D call may be TRBD1 or TRBD2 (5 bases each). Trimming left V 0 bases short and J 1 base short, with 8 bases between. This CDR3 is built from 14 residues. The V gene's germline CDR1 is SGDLS and CDR2 YYNGEE. The CDR3 reads CASSVGWGSYEQYF. In DNA, the CDR3 is TGTGCCAGCAGCGTAGGATGGGGGTCCTACGAGCAGTACTTC.

This chain links TRBV4-1 with TRBJ2-3; no clear D gene. There are 15 residues in the CDR3. The germline CDR1 and CDR2 sequences are MGHRA and YSYEKL. Trimming removed 1 base from V and 0 bases from J, with 8 bases in between. CDR3 region: CASSQVGWSTDTQYF. In nucleotides, the CDR3 is TGCGCCAGCAGCCAAGTGGGGTGGAGCACAGATACGCAGTATTTT.

The chain joins TRBV5-5 to TRBJ2-1; D is undetermined. The CDR3 contains 13 residues. Germline V gene sequence: CDR1 SGHKS, CDR2 YYEKEE (reference sequence). V lost 0 bases and J 7 bases, leaving 8 bases between the germline ends. CDR3: CASSLAGLNEQFF. Written as DNA, the CDR3 is TGTGCCAGCAGCTTGGCCGGGCTTAATGAGCAGTTCTTC.

The chain uses TRBV12-5 and TRBJ2-7; 8 bases are shared with TRBD1. The CDR3 runs to 13 residues. Per the germline V gene, CDR1 is LGHNT and CDR2 is FRNRAP. V lost 1 base, J lost 10 bases, and 6 bases stayed unmatched. Here the CDR3 DNA reads TGTGCTAGTGGTTTGGAGGACAGGGTAGAACAGTACTTC. It codes for CASGLEDRVEQYF.

V gene TRBV10-3 combines with J gene TRBJ1-1, with D perhaps matching TRBD1 (6 bases). The CDR3 consists of 15 residues. Trimming left V 0 bases short and J 6 bases short, with 14 bases between. CDR1 is ENHRY, CDR2 SYGVKD, per germline. As DNA, the CDR3 is TGTGCCATCAGTGAGTCGTGGGAGGGGGGACCTGAAGCTTTCTTT. Its translation: CAISESWEGGPEAFF.

V and J are TRBV6-2 or TRBV6-3 and TRBJ1-1; D call uncertain. Deletions cut 1 base from V and 2 bases from J, with 5 bases between. Germline V CDR1 and CDR2: MNHEY, SVGEGT. This CDR3 is 13 amino acids long. The CDR3 loop is CASSYWSNTEAFF. The CDR3 DNA reads as TGTGCCAGCAGTTACTGGTCCAACACTGAAGCTTTCTTT.

The CDR3 spells CASSPNLQGSPLHF. The CDR3 DNA follows: TGTGCCAGCAGCCCCAATTTACAGGGTTCACCCCTCCACTTT. This rearrangement joins TRBV5-8 to TRBJ1-6; possibly TRBD1 for D (6 bases). The V and J ends lost 4 bases and 9 bases respectively, with 14 bases between them. The CDR3 is 14 residues long. The germline V gene has CDR1 SGHTS and CDR2 YDEGEE.

The gene calls are TRBV11-2 and TRBJ1-4, with 7 bases that match TRBD1. The V segment lost 5 bases and the J segment 2 bases; nucleotides outside the gene matches: 5. The CDR3 has 15 residues. Germline V lookup: CDR1 SGHAT, CDR2 FQNNGV. The CDR3 protein is CASSTQGGTNEKLFF. CDR3 DNA: TGTGCCAGCAGCACCCAGGGGGGGACTAATGAAAAACTGTTTTTT.

This rearrangement joins TRBV11-1 to TRBJ2-4; D might be TRBD1 (6 bases). Trimming cost V 5 bases and J 5 bases, with 13 bases left between them. Per germline, CDR1 SGHAT and CDR2 FQDESV (reference sequence). The CDR3 consists of 14 residues. The CDR3: CASSGQPHENIQYF. CDR3 bases: TGTGCCAGCAGCGGACAGCCACACGAAAACATTCAGTACTTC.

V usage is TRBV10-3 and J usage is TRBJ1-1; 9 positions agree with TRBD1. The junction had 11 bases not matched to a gene; V was cut back by 4 bases and J by 11 bases. The CDR3 length is 14 residues. The V gene's germline CDR1 is ENHRY and CDR2 SYGVKD. This CDR3 reads CAISALQGAAEAFF. Here the CDR3 DNA reads TGTGCCATCAGTGCCCTACAGGGGGCGGCAGAGGCTTTCTTT.

About this clone itself: As the CDR3 is not closed by the conserved phenylalanine or tryptophan, this likely results from a read error. Because the CDR3's place on the DNA is in doubt, the DNA is left out and the CDR3 is given as listed by TCRdb. The chain joins TRBV5-1 to TRBJ1-3; the listed D gene, TRBD1, was not tested against the DNA. Germline CDR1 and CDR2: SGHRS and YFSETQ. The CDR3 is 11 residues long, counting both termini. CDR3: CASSPIGTGLR.

This chain connects TRBV2 to TRBJ1-4; D is uncertain. Trimming cost V 5 bases and J 4 bases, with 14 bases left between them. Germline CDR1 is SNHLY and CDR2 is FYNNEI. The CDR3 runs to 15 residues. CDR3 coding DNA: TGTGCCAGCAGTTTGGGAGGGCCCCTTAATGAAAAACTGTTTTTT. Amino acid sequence: CASSLGGPLNEKLFF.

The chain uses TRBV30 and TRBJ2-1; D tentatively reads TRBD1 or TRBD2 (6 bases each). The germline V and J ends were trimmed by 0 bases and 6 bases, with 9 bases remaining between them. From germline, CDR1 is GTSNPN and CDR2 SVGIG (reference sequence). The CDR3 has 13 residues. The CDR3 protein is CAWSVGGPNEQFF. The CDR3 bases are TGTGCCTGGAGTGTAGGGGGGCCCAATGAGCAGTTCTTC.

The CDR3 nucleotides read TGTGCCAGCAGCGTAGTGGGACAGGGGGATGGCTACACCTTC. Translating it yields CASSVVGQGDGYTF. The chain joins TRBV9 to TRBJ1-2, with TRBD1 matching over 11 bases. This CDR3 contains 14 residues. The V segment lost 0 bases and the J segment 6 bases; nucleotides outside the gene matches: 1. Germline assignment: CDR1 SGDLS and CDR2 YYNGEE.

V and J are TRBV6-4 and TRBJ2-2, with 7 bases matching TRBD2. Germline V CDR1 and CDR2: MRHNA, SNTAGT. V was pared by 2 bases and J by 3 bases, with 0 bases of the junction left unmatched. CDR3 length equals 14 residues. CDR3 bases: TGTGCCAGCAGTGACGCGGGGGACACCGGGGAGCTGTTTTTT. This sequence encodes CASSDAGDTGELFF.

V gene TRBV5-4 combines with J gene TRBJ1-1; D call uncertain. With 3 bases removed from V and 2 bases from J, the gap between germline ends came to 14 bases. The CDR3 is made up of 15 amino acids. CDR1 is SGHNT, CDR2 YYREEE, per germline (reference sequence). The CDR3 region is CASSSTIVGNTEAFF. The CDR3 DNA is TGTGCCAGCAGCTCAACTATAGTGGGTAACACTGAAGCTTTCTTT.